Listed below are T cell receptor beta chains from one sample, sequenced in a study of blood T cell repertoires in COVID-19. TCRdb keeps only in-frame clones here, not all; method: immunoSEQ multiplex PCR. The top ten clones hold under 7% of a sample with fewer than 350,000 clones, more than 80% of them seen once. The specimen sequenced was peripheral blood. These receptors were collected from a woman in her 30s with COVID-19, enrolled during active disease. Each CDR3 is given with its conserved first and last residue. D genes are given only for firm matches. Clone size is shown for a subset of rows, as once, few, many or a class of expanded clone.

J gene: TRBJ2-4; V gene: TRBV3-1/TRBV3-2; D gene: TRBD2; clone size: NA; CDR3 DNA: TGTGCCAGCAGTCACCCGGGACTAGCGGGAGGGCCCTCGAACATTCAGTACTTC; CDR3 protein: CASSHPGLAGGPSNIQYF
J gene: TRBJ1-5; V gene: TRBV30; D gene: NA; clone size: NA; CDR3 DNA: TGTGCCTGGAGTGGACAGGCCGAGCCCCAGCATTTT; CDR3 protein: CAWSGQAEPQHF
J gene: TRBJ2-3; V gene: TRBV5-1; D gene: TRBD2; clone size: NA; CDR3 DNA: TGCGCCAGCAGCTTACTAGCGGGCACAGATACGCAGTATTTT; CDR3 protein: CASSLLAGTDTQYF
J gene: TRBJ2-6; V gene: TRBV29-1; D gene: NA; clone size: NA; CDR3 DNA: TGCAGCGTGGGGAGAGACAGGAACTCTGGGGCCAACGTCCTGACTTTC; CDR3 protein: CSVGRDRNSGANVLTF
J gene: TRBJ1-1; V gene: TRBV11-2; D gene: TRBD1; clone size: NA; CDR3 DNA: TGTGCCAGCAGCTCGGCAGGGGGCTGGAACACTGAAGCTTTCTTT; CDR3 protein: CASSSAGGWNTEAFF
J gene: TRBJ2-7; V gene: TRBV3-1/TRBV3-2; D gene: TRBD2; clone size: NA; CDR3 DNA: TGTGCCAGCAGCCAAGATGTGAGCGGGAGGAGGTCCTACGAGCAGTACTTC; CDR3 protein: CASSQDVSGRRSYEQYF
J gene: TRBJ1-2; V gene: TRBV2; D gene: NA; clone size: NA; CDR3 DNA: TGTGCCAGCAGTGAGACCAGGCACTATGGCTACACCTTC; CDR3 protein: CASSETRHYGYTF
J gene: TRBJ2-1; V gene: TRBV6-5; D gene: TRBD2; clone size: NA; CDR3 DNA: TGTGCCAGCAGTTACGGGGCGGGAGGCCCGGTTGAGCAGTTCTTC; CDR3 protein: CASSYGAGGPVEQFF
J gene: TRBJ1-2; V gene: TRBV7-9; D gene: NA; clone size: NA; CDR3 DNA: TGTGCCAGCAGTCAGACTAACTATGGCTACACCTTC; CDR3 protein: CASSQTNYGYTF
J gene: TRBJ1-2; V gene: TRBV28; D gene: NA; clone size: NA; CDR3 DNA: TGTGCCAGCAGTCCCGACTTAGTTCGGGGCTACACCTTC; CDR3 protein: CASSPDLVRGYTF
J gene: TRBJ1-5; V gene: TRBV28; D gene: NA; clone size: NA; CDR3 DNA: TGTGCCTCCAGACTCCCGAATCAGCCCCAGCATTTT; CDR3 protein: CASRLPNQPQHF
J gene: TRBJ1-1; V gene: TRBV18; D gene: NA; clone size: NA; CDR3 DNA: TGTGCCAGCTCGGGACTGCCTGGGATTACTGAAGCTTTCTTT; CDR3 protein: CASSGLPGITEAFF
J gene: TRBJ2-7; V gene: TRBV2; D gene: TRBD2; clone size: NA; CDR3 DNA: TGTGCCAGCAGTGATGTGGGACTAGCGGGATCTAGTTGGTACGAGCAGTACTTC; CDR3 protein: CASSDVGLAGSSWYEQYF
J gene: TRBJ2-1; V gene: TRBV4-1; D gene: NA; clone size: NA; CDR3 DNA: TGCGCCAGCAGCCGGGCAACTAGCCGCGCGCACAATGAGCAGTTCTTC; CDR3 protein: CASSRATSRAHNEQFF
J gene: TRBJ2-1; V gene: TRBV6-5; D gene: NA; clone size: NA; CDR3 DNA: TGTGCCAGCAGTTACTCGAAATCTAGAGTCTACAATGAGCAGTTCTTC; CDR3 protein: CASSYSKSRVYNEQFF
J gene: TRBJ2-1; V gene: TRBV5-1; D gene: TRBD2; clone size: NA; CDR3 DNA: TGCGCCAGCAGCCCTAGCGGAGGCTCCTACAATGAGCAGTTCTTC; CDR3 protein: CASSPSGGSYNEQFF
J gene: TRBJ2-2; V gene: TRBV19; D gene: TRBD2; clone size: NA; CDR3 DNA: TGTGCCACCCCCGCGGGTAGCGGGAGCGACACCGGGGAGCTGTTTTTT; CDR3 protein: CATPAGSGSDTGELFF
J gene: TRBJ2-3; V gene: TRBV27; D gene: TRBD2; clone size: NA; CDR3 DNA: TGTGCCAGCAGTTTATCTACGGGAGGGGCCACAGATACGCAGTATTTT; CDR3 protein: CASSLSTGGATDTQYF
J gene: TRBJ2-7; V gene: TRBV19; D gene: NA; clone size: NA; CDR3 DNA: TGTGCCAGTAGTCGGACCCGGTCGAGGGACTACGAGCAGTACTTC; CDR3 protein: CASSRTRSRDYEQYF
J gene: TRBJ2-3; V gene: TRBV7-2; D gene: NA; clone size: NA; CDR3 DNA: TGTGCCAGCAACTTAGCGGCAGGTCCAGATACGCAGTATTTT; CDR3 protein: CASNLAAGPDTQYF
J gene: TRBJ2-7; V gene: TRBV7-3; D gene: TRBD2; clone size: NA; CDR3 DNA: TGTGCCAGCAGCCTCCAGGGGAGCGGGGGTCCCTACGAGCAGTACTTC; CDR3 protein: CASSLQGSGGPYEQYF
J gene: TRBJ1-1; V gene: TRBV7-2; D gene: NA; clone size: few; CDR3 DNA: TGTGCCAGCAGCTTATCTTCCGGGATGAACACTGAAGCTTTCTTT; CDR3 protein: CASSLSSGMNTEAFF
J gene: TRBJ1-1; V gene: TRBV9; D gene: TRBD1; clone size: NA; CDR3 DNA: TGTGCCAGCAGTGGCAGGGGGAGTGACACTGAAGCTTTCTTT; CDR3 protein: CASSGRGSDTEAFF
J gene: TRBJ2-2; V gene: TRBV14; D gene: NA; clone size: NA; CDR3 DNA: TGTGCCAGCAGCCGTTCCCCACTAGCCCTGAACACCGGGGAGCTGTTTTTT; CDR3 protein: CASSRSPLALNTGELFF
J gene: TRBJ1-1; V gene: TRBV27; D gene: TRBD1; clone size: NA; CDR3 DNA: TGTGCCAGCAGTTTATCTGTACAGGGGGGCACTGAAGCTTTCTTT; CDR3 protein: CASSLSVQGGTEAFF
J gene: TRBJ2-3; V gene: TRBV7-8; D gene: TRBD2; clone size: NA; CDR3 DNA: TGTGCCAGCAGCCCGAATAGCGGGAGGAGAATAGATACGCAGTATTTT; CDR3 protein: CASSPNSGRRIDTQYF
J gene: TRBJ2-3; V gene: TRBV5-1; D gene: NA; clone size: NA; CDR3 DNA: TGCGCCAGCAGCTTGGCGCCTACTGCTAGCACAGATACGCAGTATTTT; CDR3 protein: CASSLAPTASTDTQYF
J gene: TRBJ1-1; V gene: TRBV18; D gene: TRBD1; clone size: NA; CDR3 DNA: TGTGCCAGCTCAAGACGACAGGGTGGCGACACTGAAGCTTTCTTT; CDR3 protein: CASSRRQGGDTEAFF
J gene: TRBJ1-1; V gene: TRBV28; D gene: NA; clone size: NA; CDR3 DNA: TGTGCCAGCAGCCCGAGGAAGGCTGAAGCTTTCTTT; CDR3 protein: CASSPRKAEAFF
J gene: TRBJ2-1; V gene: TRBV24-1; D gene: TRBD1; clone size: NA; CDR3 DNA: TGTGCCACCAGTGTCGACAGGGATACCTACAATGAGCAGTTCTTC; CDR3 protein: CATSVDRDTYNEQFF
J gene: TRBJ2-3; V gene: TRBV27; D gene: NA; clone size: NA; CDR3 DNA: TGTGCCAGCAGTACCAAGGGGAGCACAGATACGCAGTATTTT; CDR3 protein: CASSTKGSTDTQYF
J gene: TRBJ2-5; V gene: TRBV9; D gene: TRBD2; clone size: NA; CDR3 DNA: TGTGCCAGCAGCGGCGACGGAACTAGCGGAGAGACCCAGTACTTC; CDR3 protein: CASSGDGTSGETQYF
J gene: TRBJ1-5; V gene: TRBV6-2/TRBV6-3; D gene: NA; clone size: NA; CDR3 DNA: TGTGCCAGCAGTTACTCTTCAGGACACGATTCTTATAGCAATCAGCCCCAGCATTTT; CDR3 protein: CASSYSSGHDSYSNQPQHF
J gene: TRBJ1-4; V gene: TRBV30; D gene: TRBD1; clone size: once; CDR3 DNA: TGTGCCTGGAACAGGGGGGGTGAAAAACTGTTTTTT; CDR3 protein: CAWNRGGEKLFF
J gene: TRBJ2-5; V gene: TRBV5-4; D gene: NA; clone size: NA; CDR3 DNA: TGTGCCAGCAGCTTTCAGGGCGGTAGTCGTCTAGAGACCCAGTACTTC; CDR3 protein: CASSFQGGSRLETQYF
J gene: TRBJ2-7; V gene: TRBV6-2/TRBV6-3; D gene: NA; clone size: NA; CDR3 DNA: TGTGCCAGCAGTTACCCTCGTAGGTCGGGATCTCCCTCCCACGAGCAGTACTTC; CDR3 protein: CASSYPRRSGSPSHEQYF
J gene: TRBJ2-1; V gene: TRBV2; D gene: TRBD2; clone size: NA; CDR3 DNA: TGTGCCAGCAGTACCGGGACTAGCGGGATGAATGAGCAGTTCTTC; CDR3 protein: CASSTGTSGMNEQFF
J gene: TRBJ2-7; V gene: TRBV11-2; D gene: TRBD1; clone size: NA; CDR3 DNA: TGTGCCAGCAGCTCGGGACAGGACGAGCAGTACTTC; CDR3 protein: CASSSGQDEQYF
J gene: TRBJ2-1; V gene: TRBV28; D gene: TRBD2; clone size: NA; CDR3 DNA: TGTGCCAGCAGTCTGGGACTAGCGGGAGGAGGGGCCTACAATGAGCAGTTCTTC; CDR3 protein: CASSLGLAGGGAYNEQFF
J gene: TRBJ2-3; V gene: TRBV30; D gene: TRBD2; clone size: NA; CDR3 DNA: TGTGCCTGGAGTTCTAGTAGCGGGCTCACAGATACGCAGTATTTT; CDR3 protein: CAWSSSSGLTDTQYF
J gene: TRBJ2-7; V gene: TRBV28; D gene: TRBD1; clone size: NA; CDR3 DNA: TGTGCCAGCAGTCCCAAGCCGGGACAGGCCTCCTACGAGCAGTACTTC; CDR3 protein: CASSPKPGQASYEQYF
J gene: TRBJ1-2; V gene: TRBV24-1; D gene: NA; clone size: NA; CDR3 DNA: TGTGCCACCAGTGAGACAGGCGTATCCTATGGCTACACCTTC; CDR3 protein: CATSETGVSYGYTF